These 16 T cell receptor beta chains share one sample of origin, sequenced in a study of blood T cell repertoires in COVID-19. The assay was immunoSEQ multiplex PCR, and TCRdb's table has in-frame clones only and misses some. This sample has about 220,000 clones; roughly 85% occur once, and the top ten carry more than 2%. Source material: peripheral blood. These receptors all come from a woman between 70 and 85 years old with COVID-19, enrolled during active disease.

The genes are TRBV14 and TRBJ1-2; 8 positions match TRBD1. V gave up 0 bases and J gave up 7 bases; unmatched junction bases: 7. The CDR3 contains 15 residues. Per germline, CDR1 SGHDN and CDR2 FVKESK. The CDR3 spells CASSQEGRGRIGYTF. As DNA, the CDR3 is TGTGCCAGCAGCCAAGAGGGCAGGGGGCGAATTGGCTACACCTTC.

The CDR3 protein is CASSYSIRGGVEAFF. The CDR3 coding sequence is TGTGCCAGCAGTTACTCGATAAGGGGAGGGGTTGAAGCTTTCTTT. The rearrangement joins TRBV6-5 to TRBJ1-1, with a weak D call TRBD1 (5 bases). The V end lost 0 bases, the J end lost 7 bases, and 15 bases lay between the germline ends. The length of the CDR3 is 15 residues. Germline V gene lookup returns CDR1 MNHEY and CDR2 SVGAGI.

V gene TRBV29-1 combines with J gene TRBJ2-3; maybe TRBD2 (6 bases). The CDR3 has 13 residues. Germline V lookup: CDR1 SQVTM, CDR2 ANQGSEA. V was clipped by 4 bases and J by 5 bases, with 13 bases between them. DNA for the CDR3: TGCAGCGTTGGACTAGTGAGGGAAGATACGCAGTATTTT. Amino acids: CSVGLVREDTQYF.

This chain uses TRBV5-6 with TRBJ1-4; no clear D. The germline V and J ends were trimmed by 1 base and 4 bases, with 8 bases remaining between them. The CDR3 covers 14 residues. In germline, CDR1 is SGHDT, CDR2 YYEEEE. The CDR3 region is CASSLLAGNEKLFF. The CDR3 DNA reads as TGTGCCAGCAGCTTGTTGGCAGGTAATGAAAAACTGTTTTTT. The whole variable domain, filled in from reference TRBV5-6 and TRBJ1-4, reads DAGVTQSPTHLIKTRGQQVTLRCSPKSGHDTVSWYQQALGQGPQFIFQYYEEEERQRGNFPDRFSGHQFPNYSSELNVNALLLGDSALYLCASSLLAGNEKLFFGSGTQLSVL.

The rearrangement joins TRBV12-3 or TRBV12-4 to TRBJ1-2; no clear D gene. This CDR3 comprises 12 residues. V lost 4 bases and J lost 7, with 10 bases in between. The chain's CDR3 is CASSWFTGGYTF. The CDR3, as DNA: TGTGCCAGCAGTTGGTTCACTGGTGGCTACACCTTC.

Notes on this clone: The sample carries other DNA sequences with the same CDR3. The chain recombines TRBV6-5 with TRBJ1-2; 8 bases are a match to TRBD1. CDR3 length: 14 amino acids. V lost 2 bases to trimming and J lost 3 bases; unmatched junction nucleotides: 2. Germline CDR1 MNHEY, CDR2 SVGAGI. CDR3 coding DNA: TGTGCCAGCAGTTACGGACAGGGATACTATGGCTACACCTTC. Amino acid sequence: CASSYGQGYYGYTF.

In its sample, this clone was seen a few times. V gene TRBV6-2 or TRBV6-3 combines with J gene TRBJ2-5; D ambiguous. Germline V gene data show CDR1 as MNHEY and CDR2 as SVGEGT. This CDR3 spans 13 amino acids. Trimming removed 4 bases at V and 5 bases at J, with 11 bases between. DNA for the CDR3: TGTGCCAGCAGTTTGAGGAAGGTGGAGACCCAGTACTTC. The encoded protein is CASSLRKVETQYF.

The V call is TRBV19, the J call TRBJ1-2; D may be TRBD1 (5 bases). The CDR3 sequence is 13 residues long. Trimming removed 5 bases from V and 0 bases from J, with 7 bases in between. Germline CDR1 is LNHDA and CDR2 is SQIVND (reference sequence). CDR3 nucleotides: TGTGCCAGTAGTTTCAGGGCTAACTATGGCTACACCTTC. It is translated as CASSFRANYGYTF.

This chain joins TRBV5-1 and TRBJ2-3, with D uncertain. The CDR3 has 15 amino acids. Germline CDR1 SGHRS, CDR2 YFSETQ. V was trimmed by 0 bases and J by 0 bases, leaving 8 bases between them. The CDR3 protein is CASSLVVSSTDTQYF. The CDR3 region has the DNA TGCGCCAGCAGCTTGGTAGTCTCTAGCACAGATACGCAGTATTTT. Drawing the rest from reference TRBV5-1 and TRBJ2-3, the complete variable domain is KAGVTQTPRYLIKTRGQQVTLSCSPISGHRSVSWYQQTPGQGLQFLFEYFSETQRNKGNFPGRFSGRQFSNSRSEMNVSTLELGDSALYLCASSLVVSSTDTQYFGPGTRLTVL.

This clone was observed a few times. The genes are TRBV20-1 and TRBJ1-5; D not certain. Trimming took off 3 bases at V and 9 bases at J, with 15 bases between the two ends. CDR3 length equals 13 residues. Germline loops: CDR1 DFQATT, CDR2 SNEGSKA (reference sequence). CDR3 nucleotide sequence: TGCAGTGCTAGTCCCCAGGAAGCAATGCCCCAGCATTTT. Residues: CSASPQEAMPQHF.

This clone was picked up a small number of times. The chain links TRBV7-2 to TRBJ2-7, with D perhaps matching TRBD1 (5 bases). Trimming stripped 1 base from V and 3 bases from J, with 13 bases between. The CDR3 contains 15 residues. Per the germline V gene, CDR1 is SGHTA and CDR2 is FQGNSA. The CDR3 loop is CASSLEGQGLYEQYF. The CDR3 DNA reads TGTGCCAGCAGCTTAGAGGGTCAGGGTCTCTACGAGCAGTACTTC.

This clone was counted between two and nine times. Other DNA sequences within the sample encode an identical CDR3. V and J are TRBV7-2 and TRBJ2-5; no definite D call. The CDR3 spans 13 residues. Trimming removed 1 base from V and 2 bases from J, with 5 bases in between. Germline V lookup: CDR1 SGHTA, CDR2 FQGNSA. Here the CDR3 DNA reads TGTGCCAGCAGCTTAGAACTACAAGAGACCCAGTACTTC. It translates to CASSLELQETQYF.

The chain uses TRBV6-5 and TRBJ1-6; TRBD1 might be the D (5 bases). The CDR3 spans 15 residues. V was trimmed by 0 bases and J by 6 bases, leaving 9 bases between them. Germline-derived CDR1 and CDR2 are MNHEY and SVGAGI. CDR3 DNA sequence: TGTGCCAGCAGTTACTCGGACACCCGTAATTCACCCCTCCACTTT. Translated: CASSYSDTRNSPLHF.

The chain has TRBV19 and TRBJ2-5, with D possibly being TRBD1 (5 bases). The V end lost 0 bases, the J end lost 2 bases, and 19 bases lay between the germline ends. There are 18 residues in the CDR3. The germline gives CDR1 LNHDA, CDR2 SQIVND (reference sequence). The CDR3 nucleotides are TGTGCCAGTAGTATAGATCCTGGGGCGGTGGGCCCACAAGAGACCCAGTACTTC. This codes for CASSIDPGAVGPQETQYF.

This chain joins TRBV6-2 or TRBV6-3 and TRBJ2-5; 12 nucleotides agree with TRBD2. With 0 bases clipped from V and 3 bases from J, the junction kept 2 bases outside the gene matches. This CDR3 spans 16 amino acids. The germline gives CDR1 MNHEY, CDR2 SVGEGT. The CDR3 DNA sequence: TGTGCCAGCAGTTACTCACTAGCGGGGGGAAAAGAGACCCAGTACTTC. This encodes CASSYSLAGGKETQYF.

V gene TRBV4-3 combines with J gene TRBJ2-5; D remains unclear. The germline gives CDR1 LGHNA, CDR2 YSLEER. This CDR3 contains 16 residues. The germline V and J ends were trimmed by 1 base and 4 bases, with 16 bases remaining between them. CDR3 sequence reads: CASSQAPRPTGETQYF. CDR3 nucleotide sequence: TGCGCCAGCAGCCAAGCCCCTAGGCCCACGGGAGAGACCCAGTACTTC.